One and the same sample provided the 3 T cell receptor beta chains below, sequenced in a study of PD-1 blockade in classical Hodgkin lymphoma. Assay: immunoSEQ multiplex PCR; the TCRdb copy retains only in-frame clones and omits some. There are 25,000 to 35,000 clones in the sample; around 83% occur only once, and less than 3% lies in the top ten. The time point denotes: cycle 4 day 1 (C4D1), after 5 to 7 weeks of nivolumab. With no exception, relapse followed autologous stem cell transplantation in all patients, and brentuximab vedotin exposure varied. Magnetic negative selection was used to purify CD4+ T cells from PBMCs that had been thawed. The starting material was CD4+ T cells from blood, obtained before the fourth cycle of nivolumab. The receptors come from a human donor with classical Hodgkin lymphoma.

The count of this clone is one. As DNA, the CDR3 is TGTGCCAGCAGTGAAAACCGGTCACCCCTCCACTTT. As protein: CASSENRSPLHF. The chain joins TRBV25-1 to TRBJ1-6, with unresolved D. Per germline, CDR1 MGHDK and CDR2 SYGVNS. The V gene lost 2 bases and the J gene lost 10 bases, with 6 bases spanning the gap. The length of the CDR3 is 12 residues.

The table lists this clone with a count of one. This rearrangement joins TRBV7-9 to TRBJ1-2; D gene unclear. The V end lost 8 bases, the J end lost 3 bases, and 13 bases lay between the germline ends. There are 13 residues in the CDR3. Germline V gene lookup returns CDR1 SEHNR and CDR2 FQNEAQ (reference sequence). As DNA, the CDR3 is TGTGCCAGCGGAAAACAGCGGGACTATGGCTACACCTTC. It translates to CASGKQRDYGYTF.

This chain connects TRBV30 to TRBJ2-1, with TRBD2 matching 13 bases. This CDR3 is 15 amino acids long. The germline V gene has CDR1 GTSNPN and CDR2 SVGIG (reference sequence). DNA for the CDR3: TGTGCTCGTGGGTCAGGACTAGCGGGAGTCAATGAGCAGTTCTTC. This codes for CARGSGLAGVNEQFF.